What follows is one T cell receptor beta chain and its context. Its specificity is not known. Researchers used genomic DNA as the template to profile TCR beta VDJ and CDR3. TCRdb used MiXCR to reprocess the reads, holding one entry per CDR3 protein. The data contain 35,000 to 45,000 distinct CDR3 sequences, 65% to 70% of them seen just once; the ten biggest clones take up 20% to 30%. This specimen belongs to a study of CD8+CD57+ T cells in acquired aplastic anemia. General study results and limits: Patients showed no significant difference from controls in CD8+ Simpson's diversity. Common to patients and controls were approximately 30 CD8+ CDR3 sequences.

V lost 3 bases and J 4 bases, leaving 4 bases between the germline ends. This CDR3 has 12 amino acids. Germline lookup yields CDR1 SNHLY and CDR2 FYNNEI. This chain uses TRBV2 with TRBJ1-5; D uncertain. The specimen sequenced was sorted CD4+, CD8+, or CD8+CD57+ T cells (not recorded which) from PBMCs. The sequence derives from a human donor in good health, serving as a control. CDR3 in DNA: TGTGCCAGCAGTGAGAATAATCAGCCCCAGCATTTT. Protein sequence: CASSENNQPQHF.